This note documents a single T cell receptor beta chain sequence. Generated by immunoSEQ multiplex PCR, the TCRdb table keeps only in-frame clones and is missing some. This table has some 530,000 clones, more than 85% appearing once. The sample is drawn from a study of blood T cell repertoires in COVID-19. Germline CDR1 and CDR2: MNHEY and SMNVEV (reference sequence). The CDR3 has 13 amino acids. Trimming removed 6 bases from V and 0 bases from J, with 6 bases in between. The sequence was collected from a woman aged 60-70 years who had recovered from COVID-19. The rearrangement uses TRBV27 and TRBJ1-3, with D perhaps TRBD1 (5 bases). The specimen sequenced was PBMCs or T cells enriched from blood (not recorded which). This CDR3 reads CASRGLSGNTIYF. In DNA form, the CDR3 reads TGTGCCAGCAGGGGACTCTCTGGAAACACCATATATTTT.